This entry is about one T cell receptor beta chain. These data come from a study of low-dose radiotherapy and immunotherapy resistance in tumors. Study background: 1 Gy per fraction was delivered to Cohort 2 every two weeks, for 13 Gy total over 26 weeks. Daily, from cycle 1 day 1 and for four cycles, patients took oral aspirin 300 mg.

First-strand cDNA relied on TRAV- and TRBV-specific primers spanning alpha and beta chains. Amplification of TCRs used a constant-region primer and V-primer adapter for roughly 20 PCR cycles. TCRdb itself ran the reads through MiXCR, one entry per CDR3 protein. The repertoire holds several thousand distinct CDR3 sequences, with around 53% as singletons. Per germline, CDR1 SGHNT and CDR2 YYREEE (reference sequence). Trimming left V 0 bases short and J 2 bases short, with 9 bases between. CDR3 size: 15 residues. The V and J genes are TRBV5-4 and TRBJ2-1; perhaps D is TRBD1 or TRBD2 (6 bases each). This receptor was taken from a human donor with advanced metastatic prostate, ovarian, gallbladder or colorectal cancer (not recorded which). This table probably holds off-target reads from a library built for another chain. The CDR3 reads CASSLGGAAYNEQFF. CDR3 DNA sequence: TGTGCCAGCAGCTTGGGGGGGGCCGCCTACAATGAGCAGTTCTTC.